Listed here are 11 T cell receptor beta chains from one sample, sequenced in a study of T cell responses to AZD1222 COVID-19 vaccine. Produced via immunoSEQ multiplex PCR; TCRdb's table is partial and in-frame only. Among 130,000 or so clones, just under 95% were seen once, and the ten largest hold 6% to 7%. Sequencing used peripheral blood, obtained on day 0 of AZD1222 vaccination. These receptors came from an adult in good health.

This rearrangement joins TRBV19 to TRBJ2-1; 7 nucleotides agree with TRBD2. This CDR3 contains 13 residues. After removal of 1 base from V and 10 bases from J, the junction contained 4 bases not matched to a gene. The germline V gene has CDR1 LNHDA and CDR2 SQIVND (reference sequence). The chain's CDR3 is CASSIGRSGEQFF. The DNA of the CDR3 is TGTGCCAGTAGTATAGGACGTAGCGGGGAGCAGTTCTTC.

V and J are TRBV29-1 and TRBJ2-1; 9 bases align to TRBD2. This CDR3 is built from 13 residues. J lost 9 bases, V lost 4 bases, and 7 bases had no gene match. Per germline, CDR1 SQVTM and CDR2 ANQGSEA. CDR3 amino acids: CSVVAGARGEQFF. The CDR3 nucleotides are TGCAGCGTTGTAGCGGGAGCAAGGGGTGAGCAGTTCTTC.

The chain couples TRBV30 to TRBJ2-7; D possibly corresponds to TRBD2 (6 bases). CDR3 size: 12 residues. The V gene lost 4 bases and the J gene lost 4 bases, with 11 bases spanning the gap. CDR1 is GTSNPN and CDR2 is SVGIG in the germline V gene (reference sequence). CDR3 region: CAWTAAGYEQYF. The DNA of the CDR3 is TGTGCCTGGACGGCGGCGGGATACGAGCAGTACTTC.

The chain has TRBV6-5 and TRBJ2-7; no clear D gene. CDR1 and CDR2 from the germline V gene are MNHEY and SVGAGI. CDR3 length: 15 amino acids. V dropped 0 bases and J dropped 0 bases, with 9 bases sitting between them. The DNA for the CDR3 is TGTGCCAGCAGTTACTCTGGCGGTAGCTCCTACGAGCAGTACTTC. Protein sequence: CASSYSGGSSYEQYF.

The chain recombines TRBV11-3 with TRBJ1-5; tentatively, D is TRBD1 (6 bases). V was shortened by 0 bases and J by 0 bases, with 18 bases between the two germline ends. This CDR3 is built from 19 residues. Per the germline V gene, CDR1 is SGHNT and CDR2 is YENEEA. CDR3 in DNA: TGTGCCAGCAGCTTAGATCGATACAGGGACCGTAATAGCAATCAGCCCCAGCATTTT. Its translation: CASSLDRYRDRNSNQPQHF.

The chain recombines TRBV4-1 with TRBJ2-7; D is unclear. The CDR3 sequence is 14 residues long. The germline CDR1 and CDR2 sequences are MGHRA and YSYEKL. The V gene lost 4 bases and the J gene lost 2 bases, with 12 bases spanning the gap. CDR3 amino acids: CASSLGWVPYEQYF. The CDR3 DNA reads as TGCGCCAGCAGCCTTGGTTGGGTTCCCTACGAGCAGTACTTC.

The chain links TRBV7-8 to TRBJ1-6; TRBD1 aligns across 11 bases. Trimming took 2 bases from V and 6 from J; bases not matched to a gene: 9. The CDR3 covers 18 residues. Germline V gene data show CDR1 as SGHVS and CDR2 as FQNEAQ. The CDR3 loop reads CASSLTRTGGAGNSPLHF. CDR3 in DNA: TGTGCCAGCAGCTTAACAAGGACAGGGGGCGCGGGTAATTCACCCCTCCACTTT.

The CDR3 nucleotides are TGTGCCACCCTGGGGGGGGACAGGCAGCCCCAGCATTTT. As protein: CATLGGDRQPQHF. This chain uses TRBV12-3 or TRBV12-4 with TRBJ1-5; 8 nucleotides align to TRBD1. CDR3 size: 13 residues. After removal of 10 bases from V and 7 bases from J, the junction contained 9 bases not matched to a gene.

In this sample, this clone turned up once. The V and J genes are TRBV7-2 and TRBJ2-2, with D perhaps matching TRBD1 (6 bases). Trimming took 1 base from V and 2 from J, leaving 8 bases between them. This CDR3 has 15 amino acids. Germline V gives CDR1 SGHTA, CDR2 FQGNSA. The CDR3 sequence: CASSLDRVNTGELFF. The CDR3 nucleotides are TGTGCCAGCAGCTTAGACAGGGTAAACACCGGGGAGCTGTTTTTT. The full variable domain, in which reference TRBV7-2 and TRBJ2-2 provide the parts outside the CDR3, is GAGVSQSPSNKVTEKGKDVELRCDPISGHTALYWYRQSLGQGLEFLIYFQGNSAPDKSGLPSDRFSAERTGGSVSTLTIQRTQQEDSAVYLCASSLDRVNTGELFFGEGSRLTVL.

This clone is judged medium-sized. This chain joins TRBV20-1 and TRBJ1-4; the D is unclear. CDR1 is DFQATT and CDR2 is SNEGSKA in the germline V gene (reference sequence). The CDR3 spans 11 residues. The V end was cut by 6 bases, the J end by 8 bases, with 10 bases between. The DNA for the CDR3 is TGCAGTGCGTCAAGGTTAGAAAAACTGTTTTTT. Its protein product is CSASRLEKLFF.

Turning to this clone: Different DNA sequences within this sample yield the same CDR3. V and J are TRBV6-6 and TRBJ1-1; unclear D gene. V lost 3 bases and J lost 4, with 6 bases in between. CDR1 is MNHNY and CDR2 is SVGAGI in the germline V gene (reference sequence). CDR3 length: 12 residues. The CDR3 DNA sequence: TGTGCCAGCAGTTATGGGAGCACTGAAGCTTTCTTT. It codes for CASSYGSTEAFF.